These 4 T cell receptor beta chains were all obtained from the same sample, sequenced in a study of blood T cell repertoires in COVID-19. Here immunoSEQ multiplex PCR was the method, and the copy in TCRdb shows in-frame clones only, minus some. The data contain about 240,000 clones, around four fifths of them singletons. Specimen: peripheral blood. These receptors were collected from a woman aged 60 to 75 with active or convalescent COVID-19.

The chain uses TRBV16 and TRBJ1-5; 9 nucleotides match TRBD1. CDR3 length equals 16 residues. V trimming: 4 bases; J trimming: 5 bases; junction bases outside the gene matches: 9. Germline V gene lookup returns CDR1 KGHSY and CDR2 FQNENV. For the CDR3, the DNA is TGTGCCAGCAGCCGCCCGGGACAGGGTATTCATCAGCCCCAGCATTTT. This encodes CASSRPGQGIHQPQHF.

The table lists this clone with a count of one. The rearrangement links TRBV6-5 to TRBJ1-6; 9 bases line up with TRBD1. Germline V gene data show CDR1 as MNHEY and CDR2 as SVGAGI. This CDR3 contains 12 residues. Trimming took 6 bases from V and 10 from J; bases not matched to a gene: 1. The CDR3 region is CASRTGGSPLHF. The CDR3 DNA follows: TGTGCCAGCAGAACAGGGGGCTCACCCCTCCACTTT.

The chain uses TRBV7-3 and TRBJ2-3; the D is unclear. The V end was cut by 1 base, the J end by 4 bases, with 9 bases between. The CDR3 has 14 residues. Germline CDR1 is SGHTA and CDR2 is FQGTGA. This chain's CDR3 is CASSLNGPADTQYF. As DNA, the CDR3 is TGTGCCAGCAGCTTAAATGGCCCCGCAGATACGCAGTATTTT.

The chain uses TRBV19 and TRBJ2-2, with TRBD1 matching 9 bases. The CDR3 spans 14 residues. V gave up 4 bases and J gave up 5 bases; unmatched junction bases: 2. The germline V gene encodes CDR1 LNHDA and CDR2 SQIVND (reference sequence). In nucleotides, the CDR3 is TGTGCCAGTAGTAATGGACAGGGGACCGGGGAGCTGTTTTTT. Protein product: CASSNGQGTGELFF.